A single sample is the source of the 6 T cell receptor beta chains below, sequenced in a study of radiotherapy plus CTLA-4 blockade in lung cancer. Produced via immunoSEQ multiplex PCR; TCRdb's table is partial and in-frame only. Of approximately 50,000 clones in the sample, approximately 73% were seen once. The sequencing used peripheral blood, collected from a patient treated with radiotherapy plus ipilimumab. Receptor source: a human donor with non-small cell lung cancer who had a complete response to radiotherapy plus ipilimumab.

The chain has TRBV9 and TRBJ2-3, with D possibly matching TRBD2 (6 bases). Germline V gene sequence: CDR1 SGDLS, CDR2 YYNGEE. CDR3 length equals 13 residues. Trimming removed 2 bases at V and 5 bases at J, with 9 bases between. Here the CDR3 reads CASSVRTIDTQYF. Written as DNA, the CDR3 is TGTGCCAGCAGCGTCCGGACTATAGATACGCAGTATTTT. Drawing the rest from reference TRBV9 and TRBJ2-3, the complete variable domain is DSGVTQTPKHLITATGQRVTLRCSPRSGDLSVYWYQQSLDQGLQFLIQYYNGEERAKGNILERFSAQQFPDLHSELNLSSLELGDSALYFCASSVRTIDTQYFGPGTRLTVL.

This clone was seen a handful of times. The chain combines TRBV18 with TRBJ2-5; 11 bases fit TRBD2. Per germline, CDR1 KGHSH and CDR2 LQKENI. J was trimmed by 4 bases and V by 3 bases; bases with no gene match: 1. The CDR3 extends over 14 amino acids. The CDR3 protein is CASSPLAGGETQYF. DNA of the CDR3: TGTGCCAGCTCACCCCTAGCGGGAGGAGAGACCCAGTACTTC.

This chain connects TRBV11-2 to TRBJ1-2; D is perhaps TRBD1 (5 bases). V lost 0 bases and J lost 2, with 10 bases in between. Germline CDR1 reads SGHAT; CDR2 reads FQNNGV. This CDR3 spans 15 amino acids. The CDR3 reads CASSLDRVLNYGYTF. CDR3 in DNA: TGTGCCAGCAGCTTAGACAGGGTTCTGAACTATGGCTACACCTTC.

This CDR3 is CASSPSGTGPTDTQYF. The CDR3 region has the DNA TGTGCCAGCTCACCCTCCGGGACTGGACCCACAGATACGCAGTATTTT. The V gene is TRBV18, the J gene TRBJ2-3; perhaps TRBD2 as D (6 bases). V lost 3 bases and J lost 2, with 15 bases in between. Germline CDR1 is KGHSH and CDR2 is LQKENI. The CDR3 consists of 16 residues.

This clone was observed a single time. A read error may produce the germline difference seen at one junction end. This sequence joins TRBV27 and TRBJ2-3; the match to TRBD1 covers 7 bases. The germline CDR1 and CDR2 sequences are MNHEY and SMNVEV (reference sequence). CDR3 length: 14 amino acids. The CDR3 region has the DNA TGTGTCAGCAGTCCAAGACAGGGTCGAGATACGCAGTATTTT. Protein product: CVSSPRQGRDTQYF.

This clone rates as medium-sized. The chain carries TRBV7-8 and TRBJ2-1, with TRBD1 matching 7 bases. The CDR3 sequence is 16 residues long. CDR1 is SGHVS and CDR2 is FQNEAQ in the germline V gene. Trimming at V came to 4 bases and at J to 5 bases, leaving 11 bases not matched to a gene. The CDR3: CASSSYRGRGNNEQFF. The DNA for the CDR3 is TGTGCCAGCAGCTCATACAGGGGCCGAGGGAACAATGAGCAGTTCTTC.